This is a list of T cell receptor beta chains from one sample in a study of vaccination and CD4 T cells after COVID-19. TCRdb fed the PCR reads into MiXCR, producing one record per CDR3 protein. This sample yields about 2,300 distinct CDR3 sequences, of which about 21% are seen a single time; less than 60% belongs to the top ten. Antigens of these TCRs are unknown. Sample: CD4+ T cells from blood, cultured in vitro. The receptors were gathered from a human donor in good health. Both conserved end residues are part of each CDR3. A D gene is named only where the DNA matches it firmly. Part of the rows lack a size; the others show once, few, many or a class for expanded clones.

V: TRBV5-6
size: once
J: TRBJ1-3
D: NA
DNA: TGTGCCAGCAGCACCTCGGCTGGAAACACCATATATTTT
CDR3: CASSTSAGNTIYF

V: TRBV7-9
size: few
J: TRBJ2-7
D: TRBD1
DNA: TGTGCCAGCAGCTTGGACAGGGGAATGCACGAGCAGTACTTC
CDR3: CASSLDRGMHEQYF

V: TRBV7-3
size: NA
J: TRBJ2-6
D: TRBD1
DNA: TGTGCCAGCAGCCCCGGGACAGGGGTTTCTGGGGCCAACGTCCTGACTTTC
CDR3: CASSPGTGVSGANVLTF

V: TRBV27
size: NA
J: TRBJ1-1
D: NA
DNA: TGTGCCAGCAGTACCCCGGTAGTTGAGAGGGGCCCTCCGATGAACACTGAAGCTTTCTTT
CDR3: CASSTPVVERGPPMNTEAFF

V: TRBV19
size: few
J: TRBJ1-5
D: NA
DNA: TGTGCCAGTAGTATACGCCTTGGGACATTTGATAGCAATCAGCCCCAGCATTTT
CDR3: CASSIRLGTFDSNQPQHF

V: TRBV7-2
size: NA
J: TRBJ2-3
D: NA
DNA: TGTGCCAGCAGCTATTCAAGGGTGAGGGCTAGCACAGATACGCAGTATTTT
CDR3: CASSYSRVRASTDTQYF

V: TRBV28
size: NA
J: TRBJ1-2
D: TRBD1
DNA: TGTGCCAGCACCGGGACAGGAAACTATGGCTACACCTTC
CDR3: CASTGTGNYGYTF

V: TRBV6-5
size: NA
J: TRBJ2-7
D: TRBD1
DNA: TGTGCCAGCAGTTTGACAGGGGACGAGCAGTACTTC
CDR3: CASSLTGDEQYF

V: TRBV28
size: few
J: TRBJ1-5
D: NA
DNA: TGTGCCAGCATGGACACGGAATCTCTCCAGCCCCAGCATTTT
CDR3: CASMDTESLQPQHF

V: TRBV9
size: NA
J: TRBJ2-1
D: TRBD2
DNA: TGTGCCAGCAGCGCGCGTCCGGGACTAGCGGGTGCCCTCCCAACCGGCGAGCAGTTCTTC
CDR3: CASSARPGLAGALPTGEQFF

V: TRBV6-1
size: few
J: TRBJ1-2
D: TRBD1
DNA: TGTGCCAGCAGTCCGACAGGGGCTGGCTACACCTTC
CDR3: CASSPTGAGYTF

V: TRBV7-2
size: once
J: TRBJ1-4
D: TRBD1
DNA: TGTGCCAGCAGCCCAGGACAGGGACGGCGTGGTAATGAAAAACTGTTTTTT
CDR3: CASSPGQGRRGNEKLFF

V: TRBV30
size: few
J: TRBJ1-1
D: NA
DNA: TGTGCCTTGGGAGGTATGAACACTGAAGCTTTCTTT
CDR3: CALGGMNTEAFF

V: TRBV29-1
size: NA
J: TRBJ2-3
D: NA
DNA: TGCAGCGTTGGAGGACATCCGGATGCAGATACGCAGTATTTT
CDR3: CSVGGHPDADTQYF

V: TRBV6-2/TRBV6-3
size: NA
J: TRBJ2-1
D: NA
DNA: TGTGCCAGCGGGACGACCTACAATGAGCAGTTCTTC
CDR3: CASGTTYNEQFF

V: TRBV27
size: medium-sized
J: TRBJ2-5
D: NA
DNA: TGTGCCAGCAGTTTCAAGGACAGCCAAGAGACCCAGTACTTC
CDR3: CASSFKDSQETQYF

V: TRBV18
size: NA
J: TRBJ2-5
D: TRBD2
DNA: TGTGCCAGCTCATCCGAGGCTAGCGGGGGATCAGAGACCCAGTACTTC
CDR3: CASSSEASGGSETQYF

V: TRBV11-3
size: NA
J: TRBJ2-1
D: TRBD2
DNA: TGTGCCAGCAGCAGGTCGCGGGAGCGATACAATGAGCAGTTCTTC
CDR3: CASSRSRERYNEQFF

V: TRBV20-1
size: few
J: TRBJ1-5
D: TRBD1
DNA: TGCAGTGCTGGGGGGACAGCTAATCAGCCCCAGCATTTT
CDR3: CSAGGTANQPQHF

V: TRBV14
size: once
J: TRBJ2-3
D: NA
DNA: TGTGCCAGCAGCCAAGAGACTGGGACGGCGCAGTATTTT
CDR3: CASSQETGTAQYF

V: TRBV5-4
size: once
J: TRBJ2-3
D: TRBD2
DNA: TGTGCCAGCAGCGCCGGACTAGCGGGAGATACGCAGTATTTT
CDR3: CASSAGLAGDTQYF